The 2 T cell receptor beta chains below all came from one sample that was sequenced in a study of blood T cell repertoires in COVID-19. Sequenced by immunoSEQ multiplex PCR; TCRdb stores in-frame clones only, minus some. The sample includes roughly 300,000 clones, roughly 83% of them seen just once. What was sequenced was peripheral blood. Receptor source: a woman aged 45-59 years with acute or convalescent COVID-19.

The V gene is TRBV2, the J gene TRBJ1-2; 7 nucleotides line up with TRBD1. CDR3 size: 14 residues. Germline values: CDR1 SNHLY, CDR2 FYNNEI. Trimming took 6 bases from V and 1 from J; bases not matched to a gene: 5. CDR3 nucleotide sequence: TGTGCCAGCAGCAGACAGGGATTTAACTATGGCTACACCTTC. Translated, it gives CASSRQGFNYGYTF.

The chain joins TRBV7-9 to TRBJ1-2; 7 positions agree with TRBD1. V gave up 7 bases and J gave up 5 bases; unmatched junction bases: 10. This CDR3 comprises 14 residues. CDR1 is SEHNR, CDR2 FQNEAQ, per germline (reference sequence). The CDR3 sequence is CASTFTGTVYGYTF. The CDR3 DNA follows: TGTGCCAGCACCTTTACCGGGACAGTTTATGGCTACACCTTC.